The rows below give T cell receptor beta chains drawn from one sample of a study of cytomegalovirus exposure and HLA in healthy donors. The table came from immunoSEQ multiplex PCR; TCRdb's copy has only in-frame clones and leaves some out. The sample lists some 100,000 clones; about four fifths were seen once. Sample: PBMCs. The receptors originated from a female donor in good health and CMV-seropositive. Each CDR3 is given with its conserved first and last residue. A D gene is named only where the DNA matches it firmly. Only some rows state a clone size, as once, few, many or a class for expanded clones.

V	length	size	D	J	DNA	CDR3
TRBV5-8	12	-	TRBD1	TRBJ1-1	TGTGCCAGCAGCGGGCTGACAGGGAGGGCTTTCTTT	CASSGLTGRAFF
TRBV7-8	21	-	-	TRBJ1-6	TGTGCCAGCAGCTTCCGCAAATCCGGGACTCCTAGCAGCTCCTATAATTCACCCCTCCACTTT	CASSFRKSGTPSSSYNSPLHF
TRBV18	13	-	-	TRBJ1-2	TGTGCCAGCTCACCAACCGACTCCAATGGCTACACCTTT	CASSPTDSNGYTF
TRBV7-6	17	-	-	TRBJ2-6	TGTGCCAGCAGCTTACAGAACATTTACTCTGGGGCCAACGTCCTGACTTTC	CASSLQNIYSGANVLTF
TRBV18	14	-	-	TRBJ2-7	TGTGCCAGCTCCCTCACCTCGGGGGGCAGCGAGCAGTACTTC	CASSLTSGGSEQYF
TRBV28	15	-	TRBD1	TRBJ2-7	TGTGCCAGCAGTTCGACCGGGACAGGGTTTCACGAGCAGTACTTC	CASSSTGTGFHEQYF
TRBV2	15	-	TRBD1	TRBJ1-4	TGTGCCAGCAGTTCTTCCGGGACAGACGTCGAAAAACTGTTTTTT	CASSSSGTDVEKLFF
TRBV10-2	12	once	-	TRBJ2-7	TGCGCCAACGGACCCGGACACTACGAGCAGTACTTC	CANGPGHYEQYF
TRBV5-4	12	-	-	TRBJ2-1	TGTGCCAGCAGTCCCCCCAGGGGCGAGCAGTTCTTC	CASSPPRGEQFF
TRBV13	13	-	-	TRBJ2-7	TGTGCCAACCTACGGGGGGCCCTCTACGAGCAGTACTTC	CANLRGALYEQYF
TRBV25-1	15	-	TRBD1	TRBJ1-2	TGTGCCAGCAGTGGGAGGGGGACAGGGAGCTATGGCTACACCTTC	CASSGRGTGSYGYTF
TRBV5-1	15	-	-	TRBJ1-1	TGCGCCAGCGCCCCTCAGGTCCGTGGGTGGGAGGAAGCTTTCTTT	CASAPQVRGWEEAFF
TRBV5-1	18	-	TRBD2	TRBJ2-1	TGCGCCAGCAGCTTGGGACTAGCGGGGGATCCAGAATCCAATGAGCAGTTCTTC	CASSLGLAGDPESNEQFF
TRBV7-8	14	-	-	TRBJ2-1	TGTGCCAGCAGCCCCCTCACAGGGATCGATGAGCAGTTCTTC	CASSPLTGIDEQFF
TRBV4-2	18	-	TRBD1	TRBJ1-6	TGTGCCAGCAGCCCCGGGACAGGTGAAGGGTCCTATAATTCACCCCTCCACTTT	CASSPGTGEGSYNSPLHF
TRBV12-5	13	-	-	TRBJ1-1	TGTGCTAGTGGTTCCCCGGACAGCAAGTCAGCTTTCTTT	CASGSPDSKSAFF
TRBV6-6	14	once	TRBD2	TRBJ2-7	TGTGCCAGCCGCCCCCGGGGGGACCCCTACGAGCAGTACTTC	CASRPRGDPYEQYF
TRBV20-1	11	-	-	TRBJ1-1	TGCGGGCTAATTGGCGACACTGAAGCTTTCTTT	CGLIGDTEAFF
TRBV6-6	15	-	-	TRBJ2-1	TGTGCCAGCACCTTCGGGGGTAGCTCCTACAATGAGCAGTTCTTC	CASTFGGSSYNEQFF
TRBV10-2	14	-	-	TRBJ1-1	TGCGCCAGCAGTGAACAGGAGTTGAACACTGAAGCTTTCTTT	CASSEQELNTEAFF
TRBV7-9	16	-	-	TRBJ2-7	TGTTCCAGCAGCTTAGCGCTGCAGGGACAAACCTACGAGCAGTACTTC	CSSSLALQGQTYEQYF
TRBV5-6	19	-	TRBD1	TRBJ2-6	TGTGCCAGCAGCTTCAAGTTGGACAGGGGCGGCTCTGGGGCCAACGGCCTGACTTTC	CASSFKLDRGGSGANGLTF
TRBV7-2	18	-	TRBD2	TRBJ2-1	TGTGCCAGCAGCTCGATTTGGCGGGGGTCGAGCTCCTACAATGAGCAGTTCTTC	CASSSIWRGSSSYNEQFF
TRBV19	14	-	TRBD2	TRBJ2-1	TGTGCCAGTAGTACCCAGCGGGGTGGCCCCGAGCAGTTCTTC	CASSTQRGGPEQFF
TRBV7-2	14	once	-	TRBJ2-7	TGTGCCAGCACCTTACTGCACGGGGGGCCAGAGCAGTACTTC	CASTLLHGGPEQYF
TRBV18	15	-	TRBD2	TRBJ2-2	TGTGCCAGCTCACTTAAGCGGGGGGACACCGGGGAGCTGTTTTTT	CASSLKRGDTGELFF
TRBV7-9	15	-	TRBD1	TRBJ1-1	TGTTCCAGCAGCTTAGGGGGACAGAGGAACACTGAAGCTTTCTTT	CSSSLGGQRNTEAFF
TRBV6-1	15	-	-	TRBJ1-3	TGTGCCAGCAGTAACCCCCGGGGCTCTGGAAACACCATATATTTT	CASSNPRGSGNTIYF
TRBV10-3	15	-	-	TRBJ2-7	TGTGCCATCAGTGAGCCTGGGGCGCCCTCCTACGAGCAGTACTTC	CAISEPGAPSYEQYF
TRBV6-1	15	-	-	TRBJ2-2	TGTGCCAGCAGTGAAAGTTCCGGGGGCACCGGGGAGCTGTTTTTT	CASSESSGGTGELFF
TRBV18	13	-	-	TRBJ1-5	TGTGCCAGCTCACCAGGGGGCGATCAGCCCCAGCATTTT	CASSPGGDQPQHF
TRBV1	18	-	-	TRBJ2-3	TGCACCAGCAGCCAAGATCCGTATAGGGGGGGCCTCACAGATACGCAGTATTTT	CTSSQDPYRGGLTDTQYF
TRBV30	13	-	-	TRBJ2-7	TGTGCCTGGAGTTGGCAGGTTCCCCACGAGCAGTACTTC	CAWSWQVPHEQYF
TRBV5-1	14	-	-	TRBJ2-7	TGCGCCAGCAGCTTGGCCCGGCAGGTGAGCGAGCAGTACTTC	CASSLARQVSEQYF
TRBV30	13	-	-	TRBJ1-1	TGTGCCTCCCCGCCGACAGTCTCGACTGAAGCTTTCTTT	CASPPTVSTEAFF
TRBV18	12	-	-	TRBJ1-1	TGTGCCAGCTCACCAGGAGGCAAGGGAGCTTTCTTT	CASSPGGKGAFF
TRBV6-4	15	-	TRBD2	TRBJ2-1	TGTGCCAGCAGTGACAGCGGGGGGGCGTTCGGTGAGCAGTTCTTC	CASSDSGGAFGEQFF
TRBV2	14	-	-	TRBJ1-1	TGTGCCAGCAACCCTCAGGGCCTCCGGGGGGGAGCTTTCTTT	CASNPQGLRGGAFF
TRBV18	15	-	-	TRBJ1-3	TGTGCCAGCTCACCCAGCACGGGATCAGGAAACACCATATATTTT	CASSPSTGSGNTIYF
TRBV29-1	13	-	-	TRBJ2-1	TGCAGCGTTGCAGGTAGCTCCTACAATGAGCAGTTCTTC	CSVAGSSYNEQFF
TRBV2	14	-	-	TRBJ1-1	TGTGCCAGCTTAGTGAGGGATTTGGCCCCCGAAGCTTTCTTT	CASLVRDLAPEAFF
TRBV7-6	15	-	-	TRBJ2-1	TGTGCCAGCAGCTCCAGACTGCCCTCCTACAATGAGCAGTTCTTC	CASSSRLPSYNEQFF
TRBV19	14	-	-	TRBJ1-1	TGTGCCAGTAGTATAGTCAGGTTAATCGCTGAAGCTTTCTTT	CASSIVRLIAEAFF
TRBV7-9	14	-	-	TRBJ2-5	TGTGCCAGCAGCAAAGGGCGGGGAATGGAGACCCAGTACTTC	CASSKGRGMETQYF
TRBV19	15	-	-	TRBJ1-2	TGTGCCAGTTCTTATGGGGGCTTGGGTGACTATGGCTACACCTTC	CASSYGGLGDYGYTF